What follows describes a single TCR beta chain. The clone's antigen remains unknown. Within one base of it there is no much larger clone, and no base qualities were kept. The source of the sample is a study of cytomegalovirus exposure and HLA in healthy donors (dated by TCRdb to about 2017). About the investigation overall: An earlier analysis of approximately 640 of the donors reported approximately 300 Gb of sequence data and approximately 110 million unique TCR beta sequences from about 200 million T cells. Of the roughly 400 genotyped donors, approximately 80% were placed in the genetic ancestry cluster associated with self-reported Caucasian donors. Rather than drawing on any new phenotypic data, the later analysis identified candidate immune exposures from TCR beta sequences and the way those sequences occurred across donors. The study aimed to test whether cataloging public T cell receptors could reveal signatures of past pathogen exposure. In addition to the first cohort of around 670 subjects, a separate validation cohort of under 150 different subjects was used. To predict cytomegalovirus infection status, the study brought together high-throughput TCR immunosequencing, statistical association of individual TCRs with disease status, and machine learning. The number of donors typed differed by locus, with about 629-630 for A, B, C, DRB1 and DQB1, 522 for DQA1, some 570 for DPA1, and some 440 for DPB1. In an earlier analysis of roughly 600 of the donors, high-throughput TCR beta sequencing was used to judge whether each TCR beta V gene segment behaved as functional or pseudogenic. Both class I and class II loci were covered by HLA typing, at four-digit resolution. Among 300 to 500 genotyped donors of the cohort, an average of around 250,000 unique TCR beta nucleotide sequences was sequenced per donor, of which 15% to 20% were non-productive. Donor age, sex, ethnicity and CMV serostatus were compiled alongside the repertoire data. An early release that covered roughly 600 HLA-typed donors contained approximately 300 gigabases of sequencing data and tens of millions of unique TCR sequences. All discovery cohort repertoires had been generated on a single sequencing platform. A few DR-DQ haplotypes were handled as single units for association and clustering because linkage in the cohort was strong. To study patterns of TCR occurrence, a later analysis re-analyzed previously published TCR beta repertoires from 500 to 850 donors and added high-resolution HLA genotyping. The study profiled the T cell repertoires of 500 to 800 subjects by immunosequencing and related them to cytomegalovirus serostatus. Genome-wide SNP genotypes for about 65% of the 666 donors were used in a later genetic analysis, which treated that subset as a discovery cohort.

The cohort consisted of 650 to 700 healthy bone marrow donors. All cohort members were sampled while nominally healthy, although unrecorded immune exposures were likely present. The donor tested CMV seropositive and was one of the 289 seropositive cohort members. Every donor gave a peripheral blood sample, and the peripheral blood mononuclear cells from that sample were used for TCR beta sequencing. The Qiagen DNeasy Blood Extraction Kit was used to extract genomic DNA from the blood cell samples. The paper's findings and limits, for the study overall: According to a later analysis, parvovirus B19, influenza, CMV and Epstein-Barr virus appeared linked to several top co-occurrence clusters. V-gene and J-gene trimming of TCR beta chains was associated with a missense DCLRE1C variant in a later genetic analysis, and the association was replicated in an independent cohort. Specific HLA alleles were associated with over 15,000 TCR beta sequences at a false discovery rate of 0.05 in a later analysis. Sequencing depth was assumed to be roughly uniform across donors in the presence/absence analyses, though that assumption may not hold. According to a later analysis, most CMV-associated TCR beta chains appeared to be HLA-restricted, and the HLA associations seemed to be driven largely by CMV exposure. A later analysis found that HLA-associated TCR beta chains were more clonally expanded and had lower generation probabilities than equally common non-associated chains. When HLA alleles, especially DR and DQ, strongly co-occurred, TCR associations were difficult to assign to individual alleles. In an earlier analysis of about 550 of the donors, most TCR beta V segments were observed in productive rearrangements about 87% or about 30% of the time, broadly matching IMGT annotations. The classifier was reported to diagnose cytomegalovirus status with high specificity and sensitivity in both the original cohort and the validation cohort. Correlated functional status among segregating V segments might reflect linkage disequilibrium, but an unknown experimental factor could not be ruled out. According to a later genetic analysis, donors in an Asian-associated ancestry cluster had fewer N-insertions in productive TCRs than the approximately 650-donor mean. According to the authors, the approach could potentially be generalized to other disease states and immunological phenotypes. Some IMGT-functional V segments, including TRBV6-2 and TRBV6-3, could not be told apart with the 87-base-pair reads, so those segments were excluded. A group of highly shared sequence variants was considered likely to be a technical artifact of the sequencing pipeline. Most TCR sequences were seen in very few donors, while some public TCRs were found in many individuals. According to a later analysis, TCR association rates differed among HLA loci, with DRB1 alleles showing the most associated TCRs and HLA-C alleles showing the fewest. A further reported finding was that TCR beta sequences accurately predicted the HLA-A and HLA-B alleles for most subjects in the first cohort. The cohort was sequenced for TCR beta chains only, and without alpha or paired-chain data the features that could be detected were limited. Immune exposure information for the cohort was limited to CMV serostatus. HLA typing was unavailable for some donors at each locus, so association tests used only the typed subset. The study listed 164 TCR beta chains as associated with cytomegalovirus. The earlier analysis of approximately 540 of the donors excluded roughly 17 rarely observed V segments, including chromosome 9 orphons, because counts were too low. In vitro tests confirmed that a few of the cytomegalovirus-associated TCR beta chains recognize cytomegalovirus antigens.

The library was obtained by the immunoSEQ multiplex PCR assay. The multiplex PCR relied on a mix of 60 forward primers for TCR Vbeta segments and 13 reverse primers for TCR Jbeta segments. A multiplex PCR assay on genomic DNA amplified the CDR3 region of rearranged TCR beta genes. The amplified TCR beta libraries were sequenced on the Illumina HiSeq System as 87-base-pair reads. In the authors' own workflow: In a later analysis, tens of millions of unique TCR beta chains were counted across the roughly 610 repertoires, and around 11 million of these chains were shared by at least two donors. Raw reads were error-corrected and collapsed into unique sequences by a nearest-neighbor algorithm in which closely related sequences were merged to remove PCR and sequencing errors. Alignment of CDR3 sequences to IMGT reference sequences was used to assign V, D and J gene segments. For a sequence to be retained, at least a six-nucleotide match to both a V gene segment and a J gene segment was required. Rearrangements were classified as productive when the CDR3 lacked stop codons and remained in frame with V and J, and all other rearrangements were classified as non-productive. CDR3 was defined according to IMGT convention as the region running from the second conserved V-encoded cysteine to the conserved J-encoded phenylalanine. The earlier analysis of approximately 590 of the donors excluded any sequence lacking an unambiguous match to a single V gene segment. An earlier analysis of under 750 of the donors called V segments functional above 56.7% productive rearrangements and segregating when the between-donor standard deviation exceeded 5%. A statistical classification framework was developed to diagnose cytomegalovirus status using the catalog of TCR beta chain sequences. In a later analysis, V and J genes were assigned by comparing TCR nucleotide sequences against IMGT/GENE-DB human TR gene sequences. Using the TCRdist pipeline, a later analysis assigned CDR3 sequences along with most-parsimonious VDJ recombination scenarios. In a later analysis, each TCR beta chain was defined by its CDR3 amino acid sequence together with its V-gene family, and reads without a unique V-gene family were excluded. A later analysis removed 550 to 700 highly shared, low-generation-probability nucleotide sequences to deal with suspected cross-contamination and a sequencing artifact. For each public chain, a later analysis derived a clonal expansion index from normalized ranks of inferred template counts within each repertoire. In a later analysis, generation probabilities were computed using a VDJ recombination model fitted to out-of-frame rearrangements, and the results were checked against IGoR. Hypergeometric tests were used in a later analysis to score TCR-TCR, TCR-HLA and TCR-CMV co-occurrence, with a repertoire-size bias correction applied to the TCR pairs. To estimate false discovery rates, a later analysis permuted the HLA or CMV assignments 20 times. In a later analysis, co-occurring TCRs were grouped using DBSCAN, with TCRdist sequence similarity added in when clustering inside HLA-allele-positive subsets. For co-occurrence clustering, repertoires with fewer than 30,000 or more than 120,000 public chains were excluded, along with five repertoires with anomalous nucleotide sharing. The clones in this table, taken by TCRdb from immuneACCESS, are in-frame only. Not every clone is retained; where verified, under half of the shortfall comes from an unresolved V gene, and the cause of the rest is unknown. V, J and clone size were drawn from that table, and D and trimming were deduced from the DNA. Across this sample there are 150,000 to 200,000 clones, with approximately 84% seen only once. The top ten hold over 2.5% of the sample.

Counted from cysteine to phenylalanine, this CDR3 has 17 amino acids. Only the CDR3 part of the read is kept: 51 bases, read in frame from the first base. Trimming removed 8 bases from V and 2 bases from J, leaving 21 bases between the germline ends. CDR1 and CDR2 are drawn from the germline V gene (reference sequence): LNHDA, SQIVND. What was sequenced was PBMCs. This clonotype was obtained from a man aged 30 to 39 in good health and CMV-seropositive. This receptor chain uses TRBV19 and TRBJ2-2; the D gene lacks a confident call. The DNA is as follows: TGTGCCAGTGGCCTAGGTGGAAGTTCTACCAACACCGGGGAGCTGTTTTTT. The resulting protein is CASGLGGSSTNTGELFF.